Listed here are 9 T cell receptor beta chains from one sample, sequenced in a study of T cell repertoires in cytomegalovirus infection. For these TCRs, the target antigens are not known. In TCRdb, the reads were re-called with MiXCR into one record per CDR3 protein. The repertoire holds 95,000 to 120,000 distinct CDR3 sequences, with 30% to 35% as singletons. Source: CD8+ T cells from cultured PBMCs, taken from culture after CMV antigen stimulation. The receptors here all came from a human donor in good health (CMV status not recorded). Some clones in this sample may be carry-over from other donors' samples.

The chain is built from TRBV5-1 and TRBJ2-2, with D perhaps matching TRBD1 (6 bases). The germline V gene encodes CDR1 SGHRS and CDR2 YFSETQ. The CDR3 is 15 amino acids. Trimming took 6 bases from V and 0 from J, leaving 12 bases between them. The CDR3 nucleotides are TGCGCCAGCACTCGACAGGAAACGAACACCGGGGAGCTGTTTTTT. Its protein product is CASTRQETNTGELFF.

This clonotype was recorded a few times. V usage is TRBV19 and J usage is TRBJ2-1; 8 nucleotides line up with TRBD1. CDR3 length: 16 residues. Germline CDR1 and CDR2: LNHDA and SQIVND (reference sequence). The V and J ends lost 5 bases and 8 bases, in that order; junction bases with no gene match: 14. This CDR3 reads CASSQSGTGLSYEQFF. In DNA, the CDR3 is TGTGCCAGTAGTCAATCCGGGACAGGTCTGAGCTATGAGCAGTTCTTC.

The J gene is TRBJ2-1, the V gene TRBV27; 8 bases are a match to TRBD2. The germline V gene has CDR1 MNHEY and CDR2 SMNVEV (reference sequence). V lost 4 bases and J lost 5; bases outside the gene matches: 16. The CDR3 covers 18 residues. CDR3 sequence (DNA): TGTGCCAGCAGTTCCGCTCCTTGGGTAGCGGGACCCGACAATGAGCAGTTCTTC. This translates into CASSSAPWVAGPDNEQFF.

In this sample, this clonotype turned up a few times. The V gene is TRBV7-9, the J gene TRBJ1-5; D may be TRBD1 (5 bases). V lost 3 bases and J lost 0, with 12 bases in between. Germline V gene data show CDR1 as SEHNR and CDR2 as FQNEAQ (reference sequence). This CDR3 is built from 16 residues. The CDR3 DNA sequence: TGTGCCAGCAGCTTTGGGACTCCGGATAGCAATCAGCCCCAGCATTTT. Translation: CASSFGTPDSNQPQHF.

There are a few counts of this clonotype. The V call is TRBV7-9, the J call TRBJ1-2, with a weak D call TRBD1 (6 bases). The germline V gene encodes CDR1 SEHNR and CDR2 FQNEAQ (reference sequence). CDR3 length: 14 residues. V was clipped by 0 bases and J by 5 bases, with 10 bases between them. CDR3 DNA: TGTGCCAGCAGCTTAGCACAAACAGGGTATGGCTACACCTTC. Encoded protein: CASSLAQTGYGYTF.

The chain couples TRBV4-2 to TRBJ1-6, with D hard to call. The CDR3 is made up of 16 amino acids. Germline lookup yields CDR1 LGHNA and CDR2 YNFKEQ. V lost 3 bases and J lost 6, with 15 bases in between. The CDR3, as DNA: TGTGCCAGCAGCCAGGACCGAGCCTCTCCTAATTCACCCCTCCACTTT. Its protein product is CASSQDRASPNSPLHF.

Many counts were recorded for this clonotype. V gene TRBV7-2 combines with J gene TRBJ2-1; 7 bases are shared with TRBD1. Germline assignment: CDR1 SGHTA and CDR2 FQGNSA. V lost 1 base and J lost 5; bases outside the gene matches: 8. The CDR3 is made up of 16 amino acids. CDR3 residues: CASSLVRDRDNNEQFF. In DNA, the CDR3 is TGTGCCAGCAGCTTAGTGAGGGACAGAGATAACAATGAGCAGTTCTTC.

J is TRBJ1-1 and V is TRBV19; D gene unclear. CDR1 and CDR2 from the germline V gene are LNHDA and SQIVND (reference sequence). V lost 10 bases and J lost 5, with 11 bases in between. This CDR3 comprises 11 residues. The CDR3 DNA sequence: TGTGCCACCAATGGTGGGACTGAAGCTTTCTTT. As protein: CATNGGTEAFF.

This clonotype was counted a few times. The CDR3 bases are TGTGCCAGCAGCCTGGGACAGGGAATCCCCTACGAGCAGTACTTC. Translation gives CASSLGQGIPYEQYF. The chain links TRBV28 to TRBJ2-7; TRBD1 matches at 9 bases. J lost 2 bases, V lost 6 bases, and 8 bases had no gene match. Germline values: CDR1 MDHEN, CDR2 SYDVKM. CDR3 length equals 15 residues.